This entry features one T cell receptor beta chain sequence. Original methodology: How many nucleated cells were present was estimated from reference gene primer amplification. Using immunoSEQ multiplex PCR, the repertoire was profiled, and TCRdb retains in-frame clones only, with some absent. V and J calls plus clone size are reproduced from that table; the DNA served to infer D and trimming. The table lists some 70,000 clones, about 80% of them singletons. The entry originates in a study of blood T cell repertoires in COVID-19. Study as a whole: COVID-19 samples, acute and convalescent, were from the United States, Italy and Spain. The analysed material was cDNA or gDNA that came from T cells, B-cell-depleted T cells, or PBMCs.

The CDR3 has 15 residues. Trimming pared 0 bases from V and 4 bases from J, leaving 11 bases between. Looked up from germline, CDR1 is SGHRS and CDR2 is YFSETQ. Sequenced: peripheral blood. V and J are TRBV5-1 and TRBJ1-3; D might be TRBD1 (5 bases). The sequence came from a man between 60 and 70 years old with acute or convalescent COVID-19. DNA of the CDR3: TGCGCCAGCAGCTTGGGGCAGGGTTTCGGAAACACCATATATTTT. Amino acid sequence: CASSLGQGFGNTIYF.